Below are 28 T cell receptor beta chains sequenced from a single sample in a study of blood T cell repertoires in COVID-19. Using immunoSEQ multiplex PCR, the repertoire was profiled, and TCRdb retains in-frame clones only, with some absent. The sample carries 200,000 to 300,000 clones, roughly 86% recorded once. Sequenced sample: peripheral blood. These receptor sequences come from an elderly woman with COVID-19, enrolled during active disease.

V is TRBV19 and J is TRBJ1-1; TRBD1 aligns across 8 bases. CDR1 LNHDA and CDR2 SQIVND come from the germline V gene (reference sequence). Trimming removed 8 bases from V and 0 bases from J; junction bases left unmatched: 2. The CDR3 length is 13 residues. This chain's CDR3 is CASRQGLNTEAFF. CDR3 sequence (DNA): TGTGCCAGTCGACAGGGGTTGAACACTGAAGCTTTCTTT.

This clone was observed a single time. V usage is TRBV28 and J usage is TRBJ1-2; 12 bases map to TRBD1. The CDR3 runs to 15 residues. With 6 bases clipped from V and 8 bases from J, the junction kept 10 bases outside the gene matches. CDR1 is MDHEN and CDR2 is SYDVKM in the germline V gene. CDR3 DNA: TGTGCCAGCAGCTTACCGGGACAGGGGGCGCTCGGCTACACCTTC. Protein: CASSLPGQGALGYTF.

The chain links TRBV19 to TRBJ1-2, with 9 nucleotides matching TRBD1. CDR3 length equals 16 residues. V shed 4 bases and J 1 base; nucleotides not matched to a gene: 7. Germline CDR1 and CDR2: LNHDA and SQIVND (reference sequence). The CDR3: CASSTGTGIGNYGYTF. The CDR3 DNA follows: TGTGCCAGTAGTACCGGGACAGGGATCGGTAACTATGGCTACACCTTC.

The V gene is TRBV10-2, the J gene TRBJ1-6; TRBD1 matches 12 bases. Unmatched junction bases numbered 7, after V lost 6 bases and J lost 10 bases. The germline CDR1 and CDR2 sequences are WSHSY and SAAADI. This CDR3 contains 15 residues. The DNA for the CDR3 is TGCGCCAGCAGGGGACAGGGGGCCGGGTACTCACCCCTCCACTTT. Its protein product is CASRGQGAGYSPLHF.

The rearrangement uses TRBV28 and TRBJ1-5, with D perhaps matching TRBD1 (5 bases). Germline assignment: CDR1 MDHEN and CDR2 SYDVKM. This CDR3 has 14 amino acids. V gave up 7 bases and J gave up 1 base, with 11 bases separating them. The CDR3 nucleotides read TGTGCCAGCATCAGGGAGGGAAGCAATCAGCCCCAGCATTTT. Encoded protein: CASIREGSNQPQHF.

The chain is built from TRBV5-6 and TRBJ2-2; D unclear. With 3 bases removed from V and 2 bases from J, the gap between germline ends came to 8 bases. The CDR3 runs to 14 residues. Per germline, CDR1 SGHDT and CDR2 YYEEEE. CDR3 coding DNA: TGTGCCAGCAGCTCCCTAGGCAACACCGGGGAGCTGTTTTTT. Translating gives CASSSLGNTGELFF.

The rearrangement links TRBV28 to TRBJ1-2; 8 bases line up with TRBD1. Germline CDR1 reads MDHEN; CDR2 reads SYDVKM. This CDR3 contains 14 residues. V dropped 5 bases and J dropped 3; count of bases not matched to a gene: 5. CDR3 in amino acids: CASSVYRGDYGYTF. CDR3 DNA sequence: TGTGCCAGCAGTGTCTACAGGGGGGACTATGGCTACACCTTC.

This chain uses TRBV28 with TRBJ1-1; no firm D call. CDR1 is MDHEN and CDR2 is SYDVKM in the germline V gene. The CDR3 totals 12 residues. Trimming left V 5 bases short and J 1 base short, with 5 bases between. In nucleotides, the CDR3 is TGTGCCAGCAGTACTCGGAACACTGAAGCTTTCTTT. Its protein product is CASSTRNTEAFF.

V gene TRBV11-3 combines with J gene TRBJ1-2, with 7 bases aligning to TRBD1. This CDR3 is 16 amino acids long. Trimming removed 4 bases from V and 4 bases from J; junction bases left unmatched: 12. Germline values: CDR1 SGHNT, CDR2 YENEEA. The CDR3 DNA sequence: TGTGCCAGCAGCTATTTGCAGGGGACAGTGAGCTATGGCTACACCTTC. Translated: CASSYLQGTVSYGYTF. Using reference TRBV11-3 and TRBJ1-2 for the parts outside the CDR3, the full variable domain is EAGVVQSPRYKIIEKKQPVAFWCNPISGHNTLYWYLQNLGQGPELLIRYENEEAVDDSQLPKDRFSAERLKGVDSTLKIQPAELGDSAVYLCASSYLQGTVSYGYTFGSGTRLTVV.

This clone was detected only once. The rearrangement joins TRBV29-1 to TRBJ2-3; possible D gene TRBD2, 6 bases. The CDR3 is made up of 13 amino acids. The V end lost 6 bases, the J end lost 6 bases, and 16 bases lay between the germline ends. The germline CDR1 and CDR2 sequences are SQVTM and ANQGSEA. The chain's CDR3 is CSVETSPMDTQYF. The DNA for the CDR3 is TGCAGCGTCGAAACTAGCCCCATGGATACGCAGTATTTT.

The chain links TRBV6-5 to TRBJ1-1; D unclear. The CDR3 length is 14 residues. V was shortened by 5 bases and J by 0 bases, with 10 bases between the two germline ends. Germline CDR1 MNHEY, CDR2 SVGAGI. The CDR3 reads CASSPAGMNTEAFF. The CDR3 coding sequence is TGTGCCAGCAGTCCGGCGGGTATGAACACTGAAGCTTTCTTT.

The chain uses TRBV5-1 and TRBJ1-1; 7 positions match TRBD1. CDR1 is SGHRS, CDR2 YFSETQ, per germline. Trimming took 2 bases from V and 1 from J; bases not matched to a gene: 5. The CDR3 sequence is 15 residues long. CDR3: CASSFWTGPNTEAFF. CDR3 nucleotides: TGCGCCAGCAGCTTTTGGACAGGACCGAACACTGAAGCTTTCTTT.

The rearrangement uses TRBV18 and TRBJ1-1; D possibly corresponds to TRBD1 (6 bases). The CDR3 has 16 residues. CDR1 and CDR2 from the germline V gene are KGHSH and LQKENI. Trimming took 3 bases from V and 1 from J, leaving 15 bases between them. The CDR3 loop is CASSPAGQSGNTEAFF. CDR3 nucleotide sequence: TGTGCCAGCTCACCGGCCGGACAGTCCGGGAACACTGAAGCTTTCTTT.

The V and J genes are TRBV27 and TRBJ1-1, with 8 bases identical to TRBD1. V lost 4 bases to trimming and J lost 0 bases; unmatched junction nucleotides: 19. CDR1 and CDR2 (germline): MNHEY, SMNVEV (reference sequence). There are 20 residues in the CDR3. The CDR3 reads CASSYRYPGLRTGMNTEAFF. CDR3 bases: TGTGCCAGCAGTTATCGCTACCCGGGCCTAAGGACAGGGATGAACACTGAAGCTTTCTTT.

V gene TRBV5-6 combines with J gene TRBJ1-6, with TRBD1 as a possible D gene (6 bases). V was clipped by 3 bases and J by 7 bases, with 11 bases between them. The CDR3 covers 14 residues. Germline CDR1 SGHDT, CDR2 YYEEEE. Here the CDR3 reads CASSWGGDNSPLHF. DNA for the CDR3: TGTGCCAGCAGCTGGGGGGGCGACAATTCACCCCTCCACTTT.

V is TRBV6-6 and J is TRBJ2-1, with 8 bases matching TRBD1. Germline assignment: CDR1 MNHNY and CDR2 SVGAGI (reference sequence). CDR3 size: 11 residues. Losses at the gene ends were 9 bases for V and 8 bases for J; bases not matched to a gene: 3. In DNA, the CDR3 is TGTGCCAGTCGGACAGGGCATGAGCAGTTCTTC. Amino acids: CASRTGHEQFF.

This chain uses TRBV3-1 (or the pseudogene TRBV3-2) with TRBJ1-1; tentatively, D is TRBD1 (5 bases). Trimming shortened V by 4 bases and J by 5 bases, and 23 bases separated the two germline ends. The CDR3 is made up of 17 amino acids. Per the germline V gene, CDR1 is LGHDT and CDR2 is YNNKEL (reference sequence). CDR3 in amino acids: CASSRLPSGVEGTEAFF. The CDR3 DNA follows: TGTGCCAGCAGCCGACTACCCTCGGGGGTGGAAGGGACTGAAGCTTTCTTT.

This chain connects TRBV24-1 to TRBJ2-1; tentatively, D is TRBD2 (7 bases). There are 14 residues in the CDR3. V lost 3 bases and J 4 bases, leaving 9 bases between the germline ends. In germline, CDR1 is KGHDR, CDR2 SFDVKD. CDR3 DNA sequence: TGTGCCACCAGTGATGAGGGGGGGTACAATGAGCAGTTCTTC. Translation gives CATSDEGGYNEQFF.

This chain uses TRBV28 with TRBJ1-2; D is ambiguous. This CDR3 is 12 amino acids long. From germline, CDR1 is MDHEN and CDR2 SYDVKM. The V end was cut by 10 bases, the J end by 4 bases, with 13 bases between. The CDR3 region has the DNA TGTGCCACCTCCCGGGTAGGCTATGGCTACACCTTC. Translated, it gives CATSRVGYGYTF.

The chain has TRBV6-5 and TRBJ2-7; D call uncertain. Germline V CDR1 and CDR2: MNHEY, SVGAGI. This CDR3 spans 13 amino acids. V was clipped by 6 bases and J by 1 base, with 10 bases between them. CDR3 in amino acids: CASRASSSYEQYF. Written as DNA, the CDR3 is TGTGCCAGCAGGGCCAGTTCTTCCTACGAGCAGTACTTC.

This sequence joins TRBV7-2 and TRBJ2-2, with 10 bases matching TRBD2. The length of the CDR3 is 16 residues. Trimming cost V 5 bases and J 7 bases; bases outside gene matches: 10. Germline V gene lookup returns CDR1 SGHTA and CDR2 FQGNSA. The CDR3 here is CASSPGLAGVHGELFF. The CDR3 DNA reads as TGTGCCAGCAGCCCCGGGCTAGCGGGGGTACACGGGGAGCTGTTTTTT.

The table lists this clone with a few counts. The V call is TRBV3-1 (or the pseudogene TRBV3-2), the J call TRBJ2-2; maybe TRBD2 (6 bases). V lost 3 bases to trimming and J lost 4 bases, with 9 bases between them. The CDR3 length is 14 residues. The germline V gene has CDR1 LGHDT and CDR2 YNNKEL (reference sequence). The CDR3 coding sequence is TGTGCCAGCAGCCAGCACGGGGGCACCGGGGAGCTGTTTTTT. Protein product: CASSQHGGTGELFF.

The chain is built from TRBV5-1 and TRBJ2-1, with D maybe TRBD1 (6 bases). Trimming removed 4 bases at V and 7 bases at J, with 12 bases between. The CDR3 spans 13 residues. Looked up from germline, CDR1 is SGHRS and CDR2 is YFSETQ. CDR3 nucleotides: TGCGCCAGCAGCCTGGCTAGGGGGAATGAGCAGTTCTTC. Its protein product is CASSLARGNEQFF.

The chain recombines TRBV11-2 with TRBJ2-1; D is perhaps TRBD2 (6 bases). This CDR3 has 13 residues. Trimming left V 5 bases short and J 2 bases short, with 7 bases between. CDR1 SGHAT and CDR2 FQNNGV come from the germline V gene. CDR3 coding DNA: TGTGCCAGCAGCACGGGGGCCTACAATGAGCAGTTCTTC. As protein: CASSTGAYNEQFF. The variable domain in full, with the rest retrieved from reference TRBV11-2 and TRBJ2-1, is EAGVAQSPRYKIIEKRQSVAFWCNPISGHATLYWYQQILGQGPKLLIQFQNNGVVDDSQLPKDRFSAERLKGVDSTLKIQPAKLEDSAVYLCASSTGAYNEQFFGPGTRLTVL.

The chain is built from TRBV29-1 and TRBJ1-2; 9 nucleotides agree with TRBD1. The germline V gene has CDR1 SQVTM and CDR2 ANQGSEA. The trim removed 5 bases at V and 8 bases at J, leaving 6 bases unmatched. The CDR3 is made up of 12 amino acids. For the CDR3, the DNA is TGCAGCGTTCAACAGGGGGCAAGGGGCTACACCTTC. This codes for CSVQQGARGYTF.

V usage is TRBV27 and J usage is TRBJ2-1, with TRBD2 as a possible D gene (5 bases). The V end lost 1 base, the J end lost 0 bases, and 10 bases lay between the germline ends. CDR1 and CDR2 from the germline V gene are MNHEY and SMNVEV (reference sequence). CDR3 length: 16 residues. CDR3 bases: TGTGCCAGCAGTTTATTGGGTGGGAGCTCCTACAATGAGCAGTTCTTC. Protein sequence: CASSLLGGSSYNEQFF.

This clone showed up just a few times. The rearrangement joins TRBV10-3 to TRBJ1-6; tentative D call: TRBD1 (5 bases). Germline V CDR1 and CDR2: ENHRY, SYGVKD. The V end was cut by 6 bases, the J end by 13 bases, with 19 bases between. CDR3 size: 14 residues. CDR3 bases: TGTGCCATCAGAGATCAGGGTGGGGGGTTGCCCCTCCACTTT. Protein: CAIRDQGGGLPLHF.

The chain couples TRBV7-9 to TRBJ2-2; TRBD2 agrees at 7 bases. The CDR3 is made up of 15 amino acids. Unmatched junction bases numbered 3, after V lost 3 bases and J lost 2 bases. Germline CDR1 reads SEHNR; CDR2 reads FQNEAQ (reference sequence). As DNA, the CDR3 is TGTGCCAGCAGCTTTAGGGAGGGAAACACCGGGGAGCTGTTTTTT. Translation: CASSFREGNTGELFF.